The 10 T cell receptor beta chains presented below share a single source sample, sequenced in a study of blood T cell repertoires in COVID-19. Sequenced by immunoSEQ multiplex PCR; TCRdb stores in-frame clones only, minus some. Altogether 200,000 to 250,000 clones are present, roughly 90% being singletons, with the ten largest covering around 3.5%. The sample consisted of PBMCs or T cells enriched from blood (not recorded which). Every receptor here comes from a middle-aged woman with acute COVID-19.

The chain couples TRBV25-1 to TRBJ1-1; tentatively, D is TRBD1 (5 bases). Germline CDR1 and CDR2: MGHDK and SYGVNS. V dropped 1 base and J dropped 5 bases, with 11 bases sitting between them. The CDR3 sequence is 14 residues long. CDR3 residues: CASSEWPGGTEAFF. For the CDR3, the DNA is TGTGCCAGCAGTGAATGGCCCGGGGGTACTGAAGCTTTCTTT.

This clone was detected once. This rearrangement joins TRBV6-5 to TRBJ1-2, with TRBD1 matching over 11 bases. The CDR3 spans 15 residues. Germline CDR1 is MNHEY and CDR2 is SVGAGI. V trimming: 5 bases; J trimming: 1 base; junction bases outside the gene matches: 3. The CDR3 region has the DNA TGTGCCAGCAGTCGAGGGACAGGGGGTAACTATGGCTACACCTTC. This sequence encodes CASSRGTGGNYGYTF.

CDR3 bases: TGTGCCAGCACCCTACAGGGGGCGAAAGTCGGCTACACCTTC. Its translation: CASTLQGAKVGYTF. The chain carries TRBV7-2 and TRBJ1-2, with 9 positions matching TRBD1. Germline V CDR1 and CDR2: SGHTA, FQGNSA. V lost 7 bases to trimming and J lost 8 bases; unmatched junction nucleotides: 11. CDR3 length: 14 residues.

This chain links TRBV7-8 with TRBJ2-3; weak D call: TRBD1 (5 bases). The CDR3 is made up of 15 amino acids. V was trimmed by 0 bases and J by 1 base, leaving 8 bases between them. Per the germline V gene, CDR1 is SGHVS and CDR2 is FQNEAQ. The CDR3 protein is CASSLAGPGTDTQYF. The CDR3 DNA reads TGTGCCAGCAGCTTAGCGGGGCCAGGCACAGATACGCAGTATTTT. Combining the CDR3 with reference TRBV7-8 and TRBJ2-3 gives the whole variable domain GAGVSQSPRYKVAKRGQDVALRCDPISGHVSLFWYQQALGQGPEFLTYFQNEAQLDKSGLPSDRFFAERPEGSVSTLKIQRTQQEDSAVYLCASSLAGPGTDTQYFGPGTRLTVL.

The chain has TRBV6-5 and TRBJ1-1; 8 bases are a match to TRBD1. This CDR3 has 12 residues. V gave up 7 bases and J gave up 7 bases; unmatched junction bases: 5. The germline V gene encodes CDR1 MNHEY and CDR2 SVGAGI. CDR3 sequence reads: CASNRGESEAFF. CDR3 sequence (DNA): TGTGCCAGCAACAGGGGGGAGAGTGAAGCTTTCTTT.

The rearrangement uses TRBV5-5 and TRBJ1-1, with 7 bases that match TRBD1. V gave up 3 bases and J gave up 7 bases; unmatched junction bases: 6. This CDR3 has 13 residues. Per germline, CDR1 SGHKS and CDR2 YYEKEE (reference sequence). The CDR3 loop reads CASSSGTVVEAFF. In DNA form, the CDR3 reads TGTGCCAGCAGCTCCGGGACAGTGGTTGAAGCTTTCTTT.

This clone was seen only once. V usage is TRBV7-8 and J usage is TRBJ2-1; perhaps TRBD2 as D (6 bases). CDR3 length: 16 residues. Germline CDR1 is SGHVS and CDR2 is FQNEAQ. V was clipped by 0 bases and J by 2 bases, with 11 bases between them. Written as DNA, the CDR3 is TGTGCCAGCAGCTTAGCAGTGGGGGGAGCCTACAATGAGCAGTTCTTC. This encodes CASSLAVGGAYNEQFF.

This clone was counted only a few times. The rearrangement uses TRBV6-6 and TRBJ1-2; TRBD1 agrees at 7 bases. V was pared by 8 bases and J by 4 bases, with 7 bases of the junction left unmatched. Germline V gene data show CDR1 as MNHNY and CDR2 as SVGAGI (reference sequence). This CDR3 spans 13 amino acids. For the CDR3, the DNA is TGTGCCAGCGGTACCGGGACAGCCTATGGCTACACCTTC. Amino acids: CASGTGTAYGYTF.

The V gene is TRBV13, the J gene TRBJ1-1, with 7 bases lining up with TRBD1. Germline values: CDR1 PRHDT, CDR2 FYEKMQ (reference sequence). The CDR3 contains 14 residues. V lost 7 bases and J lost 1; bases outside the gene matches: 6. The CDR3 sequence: CASTRGQQNTEAFF. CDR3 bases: TGTGCCAGCACCCGGGGACAGCAGAACACTGAAGCTTTCTTT.

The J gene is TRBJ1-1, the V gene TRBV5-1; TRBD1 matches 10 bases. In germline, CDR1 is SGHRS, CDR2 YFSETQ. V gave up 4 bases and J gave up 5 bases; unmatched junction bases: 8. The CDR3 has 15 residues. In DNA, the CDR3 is TGCGCCAGCAGCCGCCGACAGGGGGCGAGGACTGAAGCTTTCTTT. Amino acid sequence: CASSRRQGARTEAFF.